This TCR beta chain was profiled in a study of T-cell memory formation after mild COVID-19. Across the study: Largely donor-specific sequence clusters came from a couple of donors. General study results and limits: Clones shrinking between day 15 and 85 showed a balanced CD4/CD8 split, and those that grew later tilted toward CD4+. Largely, contracting CD4+ clones fell within CM and EM, and contracting CD8+ clones within EMRA.

Amplification by 5'RACE using constant-segment primers produced TCR alpha and TCR beta cDNA libraries that carried sample barcodes and UMIs. TCRdb re-derived calls from the 5' RACE reads in MiXCR, one entry per CDR3 protein. The sample consists of hundreds of thousands of distinct CDR3 sequences, about 22% of them appearing once. This CDR3 contains 12 residues. CDR1 and CDR2 (germline): GTSNPN, SVGIG (reference sequence). V lost 4 bases to trimming and J lost 3 bases, with 10 bases between them. This clonotype was counted between two and nine times. No antigen is known for it. Sample: PBMCs or a T cell subset sorted from them (not recorded which). V usage is TRBV30 and J usage is TRBJ2-7; no reliable D call. The receptor was isolated from an adult woman who had mild COVID-19 (a few samples of this study predate the infection). Cell type and time point are not known. CDR3 nucleotides: TGTGCCTGGAATGACCGATACTACGAGCAGTACTTC. Amino acids: CAWNDRYYEQYF. The variable domain in full, with the rest retrieved from reference TRBV30 and TRBJ2-7, is SQTIHQWPATLVQPVGSPLSLECTVEGTSNPNLYWYRQAAGRGLQLLFYSVGIGQISSEVPQNLSASRPQDRQFILSSKKLLLSDSGFYLCAWNDRYYEQYFGPGTRLTVT.